This T cell receptor (beta chain) is drawn from a study of CD8 T cells in Susac syndrome. With random hexamers, about 0.5 to 1 ug RNA was reverse transcribed. TCRdb reprocessed the immunoSEQ multiplex PCR reads with MiXCR, giving one entry per CDR3 protein. Of 100,000 to 150,000 distinct CDR3 sequences in the sample, more than 90% were seen once. The V gene's germline CDR1 is LGHDT and CDR2 YNNKEL (reference sequence). This CDR3 has 15 residues. Trimming removed 1 base from V and 7 bases from J; junction bases left unmatched: 3. Sequencing input: CD4+ T cells from PBMCs. The chain carries TRBV3-1 and TRBJ2-1, with 11 bases fitting TRBD2. The receptor's source is a human donor in good health. The DNA of the CDR3 is TGTGCCAGCAGCCAAGTTAGCGGGAGGGGGAATGAGCAGTTCTTC. This sequence encodes CASSQVSGRGNEQFF.